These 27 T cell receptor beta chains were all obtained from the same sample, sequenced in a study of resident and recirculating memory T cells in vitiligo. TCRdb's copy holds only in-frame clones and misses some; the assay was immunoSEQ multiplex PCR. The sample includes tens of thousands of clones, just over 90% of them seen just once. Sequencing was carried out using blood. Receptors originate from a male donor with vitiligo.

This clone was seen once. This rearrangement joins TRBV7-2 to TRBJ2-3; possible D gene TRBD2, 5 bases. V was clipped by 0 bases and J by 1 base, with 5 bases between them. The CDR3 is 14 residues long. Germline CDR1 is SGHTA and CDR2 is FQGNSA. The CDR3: CASSLAGGTDTQYF. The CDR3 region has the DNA TGTGCCAGCAGCTTAGCCGGGGGCACAGATACGCAGTATTTT. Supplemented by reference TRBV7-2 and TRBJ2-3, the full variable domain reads GAGVSQSPSNKVTEKGKDVELRCDPISGHTALYWYRQSLGQGLEFLIYFQGNSAPDKSGLPSDRFSAERTGGSVSTLTIQRTQQEDSAVYLCASSLAGGTDTQYFGPGTRLTVL.

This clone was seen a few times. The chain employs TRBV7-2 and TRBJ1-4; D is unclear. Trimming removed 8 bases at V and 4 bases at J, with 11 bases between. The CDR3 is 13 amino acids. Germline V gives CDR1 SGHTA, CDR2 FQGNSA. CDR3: CASAGVVNEKLFF. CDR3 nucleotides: TGTGCCAGCGCCGGAGTAGTTAATGAAAAACTGTTTTTT.

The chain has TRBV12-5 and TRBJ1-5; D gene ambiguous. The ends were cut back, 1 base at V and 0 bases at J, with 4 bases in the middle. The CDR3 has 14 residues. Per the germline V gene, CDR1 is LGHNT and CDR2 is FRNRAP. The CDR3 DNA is TGTGCTAGTGGTTTGGCGTATAGCAATCAGCCCCAGCATTTT. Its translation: CASGLAYSNQPQHF.

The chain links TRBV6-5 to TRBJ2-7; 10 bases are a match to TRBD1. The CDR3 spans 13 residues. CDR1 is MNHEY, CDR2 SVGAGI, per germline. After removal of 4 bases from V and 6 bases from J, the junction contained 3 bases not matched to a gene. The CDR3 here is CASSSTGGLEQYF. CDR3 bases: TGTGCCAGCAGTTCGACAGGGGGCCTCGAGCAGTACTTC.

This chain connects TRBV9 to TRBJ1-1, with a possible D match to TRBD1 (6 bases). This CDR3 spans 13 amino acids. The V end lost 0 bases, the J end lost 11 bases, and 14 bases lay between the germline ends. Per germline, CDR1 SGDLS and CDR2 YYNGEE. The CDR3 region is CASSVDGGWAAFF. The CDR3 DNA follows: TGTGCCAGCAGCGTAGATGGGGGCTGGGCCGCTTTCTTT.

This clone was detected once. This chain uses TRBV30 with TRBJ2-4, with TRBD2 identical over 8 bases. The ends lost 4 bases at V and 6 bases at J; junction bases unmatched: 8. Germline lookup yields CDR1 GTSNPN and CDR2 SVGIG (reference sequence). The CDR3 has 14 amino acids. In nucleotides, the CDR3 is TGTGCCTGGACTATGAGCGGGGGAGCAAACATTCAGTACTTC. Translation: CAWTMSGGANIQYF. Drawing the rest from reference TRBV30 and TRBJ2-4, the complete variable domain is SQTIHQWPATLVQPVGSPLSLECTVEGTSNPNLYWYRQAAGRGLQLLFYSVGIGQISSEVPQNLSASRPQDRQFILSSKKLLLSDSGFYLCAWTMSGGANIQYFGAGTRLSVL.

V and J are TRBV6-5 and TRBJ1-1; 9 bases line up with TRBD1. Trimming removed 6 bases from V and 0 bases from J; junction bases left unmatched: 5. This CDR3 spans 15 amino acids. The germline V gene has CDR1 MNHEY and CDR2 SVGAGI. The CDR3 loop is CASSRTGVMNTEAFF. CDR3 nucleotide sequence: TGTGCCAGCAGCCGGACAGGGGTTATGAACACTGAAGCTTTCTTT.

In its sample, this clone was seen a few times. The CDR3 DNA follows: TGTGCCAGTAGGTTCGACAGGGGCTATGGCTACACCTTC. This translates into CASRFDRGYGYTF. The gene calls are TRBV19 and TRBJ1-2; 8 positions agree with TRBD1. This CDR3 comprises 13 residues. Germline V CDR1 and CDR2: LNHDA, SQIVND (reference sequence). With 6 bases clipped from V and 4 bases from J, the junction kept 4 bases outside the gene matches. Combining the CDR3 with reference TRBV19 and TRBJ1-2 gives the whole variable domain DGGITQSPKYLFRKEGQNVTLSCEQNLNHDAMYWYRQDPGQGLRLIYYSQIVNDFQKGDIAEGYSVSREKKESFPLTVTSAQKNPTAFYLCASRFDRGYGYTFGSGTRLTVV.

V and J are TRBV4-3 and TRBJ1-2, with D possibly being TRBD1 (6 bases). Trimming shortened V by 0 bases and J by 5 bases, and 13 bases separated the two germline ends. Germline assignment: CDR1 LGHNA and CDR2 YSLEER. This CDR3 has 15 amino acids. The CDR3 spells CASSQEDRQGYGYTF. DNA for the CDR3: TGCGCCAGCAGCCAAGAAGACAGGCAGGGATATGGCTACACCTTC.

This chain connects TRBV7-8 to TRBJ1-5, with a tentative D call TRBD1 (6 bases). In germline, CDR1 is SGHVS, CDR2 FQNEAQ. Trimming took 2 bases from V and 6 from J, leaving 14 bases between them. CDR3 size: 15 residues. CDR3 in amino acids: CASSLYQGPSQPQHF. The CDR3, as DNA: TGTGCCAGCAGCTTATATCAGGGGCCGAGTCAGCCCCAGCATTTT. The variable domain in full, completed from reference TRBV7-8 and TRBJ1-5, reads GAGVSQSPRYKVAKRGQDVALRCDPISGHVSLFWYQQALGQGPEFLTYFQNEAQLDKSGLPSDRFFAERPEGSVSTLKIQRTQQEDSAVYLCASSLYQGPSQPQHFGDGTRLSIL.

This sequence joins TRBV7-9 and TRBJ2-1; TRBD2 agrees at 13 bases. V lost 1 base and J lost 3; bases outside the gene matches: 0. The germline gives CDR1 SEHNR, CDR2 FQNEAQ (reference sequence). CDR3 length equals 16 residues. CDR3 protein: CASSLGLAGGYNEQFF. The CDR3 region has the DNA TGTGCCAGCAGCTTAGGACTAGCGGGGGGCTACAATGAGCAGTTCTTC.

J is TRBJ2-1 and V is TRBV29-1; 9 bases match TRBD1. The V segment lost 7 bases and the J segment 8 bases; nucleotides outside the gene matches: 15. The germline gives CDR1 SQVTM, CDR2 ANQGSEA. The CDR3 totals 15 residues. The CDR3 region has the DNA TGCAGCGACCTTTATAGGACAGGGGCGATCGATGAGCAGTTCTTC. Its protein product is CSDLYRTGAIDEQFF.

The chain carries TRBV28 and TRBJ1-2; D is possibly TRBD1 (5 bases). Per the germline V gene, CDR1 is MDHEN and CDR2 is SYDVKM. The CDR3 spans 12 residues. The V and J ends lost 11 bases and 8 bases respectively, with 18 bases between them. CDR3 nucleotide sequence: TGTGCCGTGGGGCAGGACGTCCCCGGCTACACCTTC. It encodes CAVGQDVPGYTF.

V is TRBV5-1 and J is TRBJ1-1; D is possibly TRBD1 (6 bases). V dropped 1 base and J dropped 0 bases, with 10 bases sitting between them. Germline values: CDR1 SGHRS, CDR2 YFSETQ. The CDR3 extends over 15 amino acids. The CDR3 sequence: CASSLSSGVNTEAFF. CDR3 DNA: TGCGCCAGCAGCTTGTCCTCAGGGGTGAACACTGAAGCTTTCTTT. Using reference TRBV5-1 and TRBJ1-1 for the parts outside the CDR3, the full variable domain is KAGVTQTPRYLIKTRGQQVTLSCSPISGHRSVSWYQQTPGQGLQFLFEYFSETQRNKGNFPGRFSGRQFSNSRSEMNVSTLELGDSALYLCASSLSSGVNTEAFFGQGTRLTVV.

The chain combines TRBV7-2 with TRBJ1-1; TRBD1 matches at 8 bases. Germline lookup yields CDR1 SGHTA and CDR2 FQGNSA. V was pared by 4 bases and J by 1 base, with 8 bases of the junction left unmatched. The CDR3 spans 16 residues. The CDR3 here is CASSWGRQGTNTEAFF. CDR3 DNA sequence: TGTGCCAGCAGCTGGGGGAGACAGGGGACGAACACTGAAGCTTTCTTT. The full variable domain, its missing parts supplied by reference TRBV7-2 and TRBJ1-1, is GAGVSQSPSNKVTEKGKDVELRCDPISGHTALYWYRQSLGQGLEFLIYFQGNSAPDKSGLPSDRFSAERTGGSVSTLTIQRTQQEDSAVYLCASSWGRQGTNTEAFFGQGTRLTVV.

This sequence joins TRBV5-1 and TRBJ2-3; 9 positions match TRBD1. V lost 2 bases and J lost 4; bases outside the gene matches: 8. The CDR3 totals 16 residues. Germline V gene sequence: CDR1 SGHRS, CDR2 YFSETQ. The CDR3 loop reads CASSLRGGQGPDTQYF. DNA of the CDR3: TGCGCCAGCAGCTTAAGAGGGGGACAGGGCCCAGATACGCAGTATTTT.

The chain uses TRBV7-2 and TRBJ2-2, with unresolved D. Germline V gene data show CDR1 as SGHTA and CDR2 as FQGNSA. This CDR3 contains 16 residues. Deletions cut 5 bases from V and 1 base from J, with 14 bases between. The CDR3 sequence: CASSPVIGWNTGELFF. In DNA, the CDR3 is TGTGCCAGCAGCCCGGTCATCGGGTGGAACACCGGGGAGCTGTTTTTT. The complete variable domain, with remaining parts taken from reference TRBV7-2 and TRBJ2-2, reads GAGVSQSPSNKVTEKGKDVELRCDPISGHTALYWYRQSLGQGLEFLIYFQGNSAPDKSGLPSDRFSAERTGGSVSTLTIQRTQQEDSAVYLCASSPVIGWNTGELFFGEGSRLTVL.

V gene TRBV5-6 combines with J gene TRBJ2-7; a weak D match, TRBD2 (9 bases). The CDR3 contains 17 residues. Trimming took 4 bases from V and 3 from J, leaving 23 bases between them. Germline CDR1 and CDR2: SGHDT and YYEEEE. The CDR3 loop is CASSAGGRTGIFYEQYF. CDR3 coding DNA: TGTGCCAGCAGCGCGGGGGGGCGGACAGGGATATTCTACGAGCAGTACTTC.

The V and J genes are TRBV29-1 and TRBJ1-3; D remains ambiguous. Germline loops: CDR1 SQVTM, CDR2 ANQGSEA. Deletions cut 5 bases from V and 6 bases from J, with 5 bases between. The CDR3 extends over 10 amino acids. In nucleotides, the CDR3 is TGCAGCGTTTTGGCAAACACCATATATTTT. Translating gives CSVLANTIYF. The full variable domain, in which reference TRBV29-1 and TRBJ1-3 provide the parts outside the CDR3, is SAVISQKPSRDICQRGTSLTIQCQVDSQVTMMFWYRQQPGQSLTLIATANQGSEATYESGFVIDKFPISRPNLTFSTLTVSNMSPEDSSIYLCSVLANTIYFGEGSWLTVV.

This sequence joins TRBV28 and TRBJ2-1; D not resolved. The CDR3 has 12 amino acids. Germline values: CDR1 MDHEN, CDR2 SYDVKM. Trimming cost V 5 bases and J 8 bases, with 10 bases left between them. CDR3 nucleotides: TGTGCCAGCAGTCCTCCCGAGTATGAGCAGTTCTTC. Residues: CASSPPEYEQFF.

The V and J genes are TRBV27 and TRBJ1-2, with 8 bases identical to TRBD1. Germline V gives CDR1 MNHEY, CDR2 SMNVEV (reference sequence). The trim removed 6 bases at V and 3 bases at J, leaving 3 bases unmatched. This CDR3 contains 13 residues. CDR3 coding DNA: TGTGCCAGCAGCCCGGGACAGGACTATGGCTACACCTTC. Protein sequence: CASSPGQDYGYTF.

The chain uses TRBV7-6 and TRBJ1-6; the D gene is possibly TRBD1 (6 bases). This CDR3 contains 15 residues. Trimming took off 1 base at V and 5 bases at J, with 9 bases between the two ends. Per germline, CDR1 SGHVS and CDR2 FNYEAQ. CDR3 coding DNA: TGTGCCAGCAGCTTAGGGACAGCAAATAATTCACCCCTCCACTTT. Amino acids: CASSLGTANNSPLHF.

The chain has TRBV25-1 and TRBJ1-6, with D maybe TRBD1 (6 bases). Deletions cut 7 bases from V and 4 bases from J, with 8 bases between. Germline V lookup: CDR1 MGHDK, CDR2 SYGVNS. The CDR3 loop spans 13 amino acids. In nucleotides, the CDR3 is TGTGCCAGCAACAGGGAGTATAATTCACCCCTCCACTTT. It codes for CASNREYNSPLHF.

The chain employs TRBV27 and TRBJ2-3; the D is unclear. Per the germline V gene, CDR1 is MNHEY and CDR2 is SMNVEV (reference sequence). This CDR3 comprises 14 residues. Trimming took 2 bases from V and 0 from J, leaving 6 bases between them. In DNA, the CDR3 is TGTGCCAGCAGTTTAACGGTTAGCACAGATACGCAGTATTTT. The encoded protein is CASSLTVSTDTQYF.

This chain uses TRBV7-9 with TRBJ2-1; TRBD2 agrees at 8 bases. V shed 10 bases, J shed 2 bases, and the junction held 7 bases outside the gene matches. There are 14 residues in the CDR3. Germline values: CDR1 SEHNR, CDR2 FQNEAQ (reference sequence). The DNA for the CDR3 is TGTGCCACCTTCGGGGGGGCCCCCTACAATGAGCAGTTCTTC. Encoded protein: CATFGGAPYNEQFF.

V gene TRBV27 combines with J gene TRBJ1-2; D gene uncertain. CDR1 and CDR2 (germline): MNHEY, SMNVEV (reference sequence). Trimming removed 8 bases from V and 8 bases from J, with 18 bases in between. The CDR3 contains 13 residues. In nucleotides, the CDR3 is TGTGCCAGCTCCTCCCCGGCGGGGAACGGCTACACCTTC. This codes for CASSSPAGNGYTF.

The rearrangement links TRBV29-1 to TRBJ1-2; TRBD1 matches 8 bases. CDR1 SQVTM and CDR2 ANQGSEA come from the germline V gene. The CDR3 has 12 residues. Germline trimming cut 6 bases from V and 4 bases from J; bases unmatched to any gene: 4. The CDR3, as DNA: TGCAGCGTAGTAGACAGGGGCTATGGCTACACCTTC. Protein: CSVVDRGYGYTF.